This paragraph reports one T cell receptor beta chain. In the source study's methods: For nucleated cells, counts were estimated from reference gene primer amplification. This table comes from immunoSEQ multiplex PCR, and its TCRdb copy is limited to in-frame clones, with some not included. From that table come the V and J calls and clone size; the DNA was used to work out D and trimming. The sample includes approximately 240,000 clones, roughly four fifths seen only once; the top ten take approximately 3%. V was clipped by 7 bases and J by 6 bases; unmatched bases: 15. This CDR3 region has 16 residues. Germline V gene data show CDR1 as MRHNA and CDR2 as SNTAGT. This entry belongs to a study of blood T cell repertoires in COVID-19. Overall study: Acute and convalescent COVID-19 specimens originated in the United States, Italy and Spain.

This TCR was recovered from a woman aged 25 to 39 who had recovered from COVID-19. V usage is TRBV6-4 and J usage is TRBJ2-3; 8 positions agree with TRBD2. The specimen sequenced was peripheral blood. CDR3 nucleotide sequence: TGTGCCAGCATCTCTATTAGCGGGATTATAGCGGATACGCAGTATTTT. This sequence encodes CASISISGIIADTQYF.